This section outlines one T cell receptor (beta chain) sequence together with its context. The target antigen is unknown. This record comes from a study of cytomegalovirus exposure and HLA in healthy donors. As for the study in general: The approximately 120 validation repertoires and the roughly 690 first-cohort repertoires shared a platform, a later analysis reported.

Deletions cut 2 bases from V and 0 bases from J, with 10 bases between. CDR1 and CDR2 from the germline V gene are SEHNR and FQNEAQ (reference sequence). The CDR3 contains 16 residues. General study findings and limits: Cytomegalovirus association was listed for under 200 TCR beta chains. Among the CMV-associated chains, a few were confirmed in vitro as specific for CMV antigens.

Data came from immunoSEQ multiplex PCR; TCRdb stores just in-frame clones and leaves some out. The sample yields approximately 54,000 clones, about 92% seen once. The donors were members of the validation cohort, which comprised about 130 subjects and was separate from the first cohort of 600 to 850 subjects. The V call is TRBV7-9, the J call TRBJ1-4; tentative D call: TRBD1 (5 bases). Material for sequencing was PBMCs. The receptor comes from a woman aged 18-30 years in good health and CMV-seropositive. CDR3 sequence reads: CASSLYGAATNEKLFF. CDR3 coding DNA: TGTGCCAGCAGCTTATATGGGGCAGCAACTAATGAAAAACTGTTTTTT.